These 21 T cell receptor beta chains originate from one sample sequenced in a study of shared clonotypes between healthy human individuals. Data came from immunoSEQ multiplex PCR; TCRdb stores just in-frame clones and leaves some out. The profile shows about 800,000 clones, around 96% of them singletons. It was CD45RO-negative cells, positively selected for CCR7, that made up naive CD8 cells, with terminally differentiated effector memory CD45RA+ cells excluded. Sequenced: naive CD8+ T cells sorted from blood. The receptor set was obtained from a man aged 25 to 40 in good health.

V is TRBV28 and J is TRBJ2-2; D not certain. CDR1 and CDR2 (germline): MDHEN, SYDVKM. V gave up 4 bases and J gave up 13 bases, with 10 bases separating them. The CDR3 totals 11 residues. The chain's CDR3 is CASSWVEGLFF. The CDR3 DNA reads TGTGCCAGCAGTTGGGTAGAAGGGCTGTTTTTT. The whole variable domain, filled in from reference TRBV28 and TRBJ2-2, reads DVKVTQSSRYLVKRTGEKVFLECVQDMDHENMFWYRQDPGLGLRLIYFSYDVKMKEKGDIPEGYSVSREKKERFSLILESASTNQTSMYLCASSWVEGLFFGEGSRLTVL.

The V gene is TRBV6-5, the J gene TRBJ2-3; no firm D call. Trimming pared 3 bases from V and 2 bases from J, leaving 12 bases between. Germline V gene sequence: CDR1 MNHEY, CDR2 SVGAGI. The CDR3 is made up of 15 amino acids. Written as DNA, the CDR3 is TGTGCCAGCAGTTATGTGGGGTCCCCCACAGATACGCAGTATTTT. It yields the protein CASSYVGSPTDTQYF.

Here the CDR3 DNA reads TGTGCCAGCAGCTTAGGGGGACGGGGGACTAATGAAAAACTGTTTTTT. Protein sequence: CASSLGGRGTNEKLFF. This chain links TRBV7-9 with TRBJ1-4; perhaps TRBD1 as D (5 bases). The CDR3 has 16 amino acids. Trimming left V 1 base short and J 2 bases short, with 11 bases between. Germline CDR1 is SEHNR and CDR2 is FQNEAQ (reference sequence).

CDR3 residues: CASSPISTAYRVTDTQYF. The CDR3 DNA reads as TGTGCCAGCTCACCTATCTCCACCGCCTACCGGGTCACAGATACGCAGTATTTT. The V call is TRBV18, the J call TRBJ2-3, with D unclear. The CDR3 consists of 18 residues. V dropped 3 bases and J dropped 2 bases, with 21 bases sitting between them. Germline CDR1 and CDR2: KGHSH and LQKENI.

The chain employs TRBV19 and TRBJ1-4; D gene uncertain. The CDR3 is made up of 13 amino acids. Germline V gene data show CDR1 as LNHDA and CDR2 as SQIVND (reference sequence). V was pared by 3 bases and J by 5 bases, with 7 bases between. CDR3 sequence: CASSIWGNEKLFF. CDR3 in DNA: TGTGCCAGTAGTATCTGGGGAAATGAAAAACTGTTTTTT.

The chain is built from TRBV27 and TRBJ2-1, with no clear D. The CDR3 runs to 16 residues. Germline V gene data show CDR1 as MNHEY and CDR2 as SMNVEV (reference sequence). V was shortened by 6 bases and J by 4 bases, with 19 bases between the two germline ends. The CDR3 here is CASRIYTSSIYNEQFF. CDR3 nucleotides: TGTGCCAGCAGGATCTACACCTCTTCCATTTACAATGAGCAGTTCTTC.

This clone was seen only once. The chain couples TRBV7-9 to TRBJ2-3; D is ambiguous. CDR1 and CDR2 from the germline V gene are SEHNR and FQNEAQ (reference sequence). Trimming left V 3 bases short and J 4 bases short, with 5 bases between. This CDR3 spans 12 amino acids. As DNA, the CDR3 is TGTGCCAGCAGCTTTGGCCCAGATACGCAGTATTTT. Its protein product is CASSFGPDTQYF.

The chain employs TRBV7-9 and TRBJ1-5, with D perhaps TRBD1 (6 bases). Trimming pared 4 bases from V and 6 bases from J, leaving 22 bases between. Germline CDR1 reads SEHNR; CDR2 reads FQNEAQ (reference sequence). The CDR3 is 17 amino acids. In nucleotides, the CDR3 is TGTGCCAGCAGCTCCTACAGGGCCGGCAATACCAGTCAGCCCCAGCATTTT. Protein: CASSSYRAGNTSQPQHF.

The rearrangement links TRBV28 to TRBJ2-7, with no clear D. CDR1 MDHEN and CDR2 SYDVKM come from the germline V gene. Trimming took 5 bases from V and 0 from J, leaving 11 bases between them. CDR3 size: 14 residues. The CDR3 DNA sequence: TGTGCCAGCAGTAAACAGATATCCTCCTACGAGCAGTACTTC. It yields the protein CASSKQISSYEQYF. The variable domain in full, with the rest retrieved from reference TRBV28 and TRBJ2-7, is DVKVTQSSRYLVKRTGEKVFLECVQDMDHENMFWYRQDPGLGLRLIYFSYDVKMKEKGDIPEGYSVSREKKERFSLILESASTNQTSMYLCASSKQISSYEQYFGPGTRLTVT.

The J gene is TRBJ2-7, the V gene TRBV4-1; no definite D call. There are 13 residues in the CDR3. V was pared by 4 bases and J by 4 bases, with 11 bases between. Per the germline V gene, CDR1 is MGHRA and CDR2 is YSYEKL. DNA of the CDR3: TGCGCCAGCAGCCTCCGGGCCCCGTACGAGCAGTACTTC. This translates into CASSLRAPYEQYF.

This chain connects TRBV27 to TRBJ2-3; no clear D gene. The CDR3 is made up of 12 amino acids. In germline, CDR1 is MNHEY, CDR2 SMNVEV (reference sequence). V was clipped by 5 bases and J by 4 bases, with 7 bases between them. CDR3 amino acids: CASSPSSDTQYF. The CDR3 DNA is TGTGCCAGCAGTCCAAGCTCAGATACGCAGTATTTT.

The chain joins TRBV7-9 to TRBJ2-1; TRBD1 matches at 7 bases. Unmatched junction bases numbered 7, after V lost 4 bases and J lost 7 bases. This CDR3 is built from 14 residues. Germline CDR1 is SEHNR and CDR2 is FQNEAQ (reference sequence). CDR3 region: CASSSPTQGNEQFF. In DNA, the CDR3 is TGTGCCAGCAGCTCACCGACACAGGGGAATGAGCAGTTCTTC. Using reference TRBV7-9 and TRBJ2-1 for the parts outside the CDR3, the full variable domain is DTGVSQNPRHKITKRGQNVTFRCDPISEHNRLYWYRQTLGQGPEFLTYFQNEAQLEKSRLLSDRFSAERPKGSFSTLEIQRTEQGDSAMYLCASSSPTQGNEQFFGPGTRLTVL.

This sequence joins TRBV2 and TRBJ2-1; D possibly corresponds to TRBD1 (6 bases). The length of the CDR3 is 15 residues. V dropped 7 bases and J dropped 5 bases, with 18 bases sitting between them. Germline CDR1 and CDR2: SNHLY and FYNNEI. CDR3 sequence (DNA): TGTGCCAGCATCCATGAGGCAGGGGTGGACAATGAGCAGTTCTTC. The encoded protein is CASIHEAGVDNEQFF.

The chain links TRBV9 to TRBJ2-1; the match to TRBD2 covers 12 bases. Per germline, CDR1 SGDLS and CDR2 YYNGEE. The CDR3 is 16 residues long. Losses at the gene ends were 1 base for V and 4 bases for J; bases not matched to a gene: 3. The CDR3 DNA is TGTGCCAGCAGCGTAAGGACTAGCGGGATATACAATGAGCAGTTCTTC. Translating gives CASSVRTSGIYNEQFF.

The rearrangement joins TRBV19 to TRBJ2-1; no reliable D call. CDR1 is LNHDA and CDR2 is SQIVND in the germline V gene (reference sequence). This CDR3 contains 11 residues. The ends were cut back, 8 bases at V and 4 bases at J, with 6 bases in the middle. Written as DNA, the CDR3 is TGTGCCAGTGACTCTTACAATGAGCAGTTCTTC. Amino acid sequence: CASDSYNEQFF.

The CDR3 loop is CASSLIRPDEDYGYTF. The CDR3 DNA follows: TGTGCCAGCAGTTTAATTCGGCCAGATGAAGACTATGGCTACACCTTC. V gene TRBV28 combines with J gene TRBJ1-2; D not certain. Germline-derived CDR1 and CDR2 are MDHEN and SYDVKM. The CDR3 length is 16 residues. Trimming left V 2 bases short and J 3 bases short, with 16 bases between.

This chain connects TRBV7-8 to TRBJ2-5; D unresolved. The CDR3 is 13 amino acids. Trimming stripped 4 bases from V and 3 bases from J, with 9 bases between. Germline V gene data show CDR1 as SGHVS and CDR2 as FQNEAQ. The CDR3 reads CASSSVDKETQYF. Written as DNA, the CDR3 is TGTGCCAGCAGCTCTGTCGATAAAGAGACCCAGTACTTC.

The CDR3 DNA reads as TGTGCCAGCAGTTTATCTGCAGCTCGGGACGAGCAGTACTTC. Translating it yields CASSLSAARDEQYF. The chain has TRBV27 and TRBJ2-7; no clear D. V gave up 0 bases and J gave up 5 bases, with 11 bases separating them. The CDR3 loop spans 14 amino acids. CDR1 is MNHEY, CDR2 SMNVEV, per germline (reference sequence).

This clone appeared a single time. This chain connects TRBV4-1 to TRBJ1-2; 9 bases align to TRBD1. V lost 4 bases and J lost 8; bases outside the gene matches: 8. Germline CDR1 MGHRA, CDR2 YSYEKL. This CDR3 is built from 14 residues. CDR3: CASSLPDRGRGYTF. The CDR3 DNA sequence: TGCGCCAGCAGCCTTCCGGACAGGGGCAGGGGCTACACCTTC.

The rearrangement joins TRBV6-1 to TRBJ2-5, with 16 bases that match TRBD2. CDR3 length equals 19 residues. J gave up 5 bases and V 1 base, and 10 bases lay outside the gene matches. Germline assignment: CDR1 MNHNS and CDR2 SASEGT. The CDR3, as DNA: TGTGCCAGCAGTGAAGGCCCGGGACTAGCGGGAGGGCCGGGTGAGACCCAGTACTTC. This encodes CASSEGPGLAGGPGETQYF.

The chain links TRBV6-4 to TRBJ2-3; perhaps D is TRBD1 or TRBD2 (5 bases each). The CDR3 runs to 13 residues. Germline V gives CDR1 MRHNA, CDR2 SNTAGT. V lost 2 bases and J lost 11, with 14 bases in between. CDR3 in DNA: TGTGCCAGCAGTGACGGGGACCCCCGTGGGCAGTATTTT. Residues: CASSDGDPRGQYF.